This T cell receptor (beta chain) originates from a study of cytotoxic CD8 clonotypes in ibrutinib-treated CLL. The method was immunoSEQ multiplex PCR; TCRdb's version includes in-frame clones alone and lacks a portion of them. The table includes 50,000 to 65,000 clones, roughly 59% detected once. Trimming took 4 bases from V and 4 from J, leaving 11 bases between them. This CDR3 is 13 amino acids long. Germline V gene sequence: CDR1 SNHLY, CDR2 FYNNEI. The TCR originated in a human donor with chronic lymphocytic leukemia. Here the sequenced sample was PBMCs, taken after 12 months of ibrutinib treatment. This chain joins TRBV2 and TRBJ2-7, with D perhaps assigned TRBD1 or TRBD2 (7 bases each). CDR3 nucleotides: TGTGCCAGCAGTGGACAGGGAGGGTACGAGCAGTACTTC. Translating gives CASSGQGGYEQYF.